The source of this T cell receptor (beta chain) is a study of CXCR3-negative and CXCR3-positive naive CD8 T cells. The libraries of TRB cDNA were constructed through 5' RACE using UMI labels. TCRdb re-analyzed the 5' RACE reads; it lists each CDR3 protein once, without DNA. The sample includes about 26,000 distinct CDR3 sequences. The CDR3 loop spans 12 amino acids. In germline, CDR1 is MDHEN, CDR2 SYDVKM. This TCR was recovered from a human donor in good health. Some clones in this sample may be carry-over from other donors' samples. What was sequenced was naive CXCR3- CD8+ T cells from blood. The sample's subset: CD45RO-CCR7+CD27+CD95- naive CD8+ T cells lacking CXCR3 (TNR3-). The chain joins TRBV28 to TRBJ2-7; the TCRdb D gene call, TRBD2, has no DNA to confirm it. The CDR3 protein is CAGGTLPGEQYF.